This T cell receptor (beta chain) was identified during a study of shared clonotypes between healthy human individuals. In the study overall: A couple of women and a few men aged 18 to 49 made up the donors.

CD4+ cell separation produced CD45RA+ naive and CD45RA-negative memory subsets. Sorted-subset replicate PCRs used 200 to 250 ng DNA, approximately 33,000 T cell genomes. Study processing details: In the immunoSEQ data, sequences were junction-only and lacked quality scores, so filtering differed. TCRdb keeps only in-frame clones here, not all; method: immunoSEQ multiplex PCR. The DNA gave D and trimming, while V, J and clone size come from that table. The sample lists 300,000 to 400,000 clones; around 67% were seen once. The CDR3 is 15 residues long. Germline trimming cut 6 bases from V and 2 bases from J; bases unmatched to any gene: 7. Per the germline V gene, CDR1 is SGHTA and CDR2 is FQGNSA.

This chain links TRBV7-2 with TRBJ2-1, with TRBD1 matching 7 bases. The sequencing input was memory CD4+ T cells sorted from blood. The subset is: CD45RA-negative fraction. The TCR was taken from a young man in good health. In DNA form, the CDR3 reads TGTGCCAGCAGAACCGGACAGGCGACCTACAATGAGCAGTTCTTC. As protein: CASRTGQATYNEQFF.